The 5 T cell receptor beta chains given below trace back to one sample, sequenced in a study of Graves' ophthalmopathy and Graves' hyperthyroidism. The sequenced template was RNA, covering the TCR beta CDR3 region. Second-round multiplex PCR came after a first-round RT-PCR that employed HTBI primers. TCRdb processed the multiplex PCR reads anew with MiXCR; each CDR3 protein has one entry. In the table there are fewer than 250,000 distinct CDR3 sequences, around 30% of which are singletons. Sequencing used peripheral blood. Receptor source: a man in his fifties with Graves' ophthalmopathy.

This chain connects TRBV28 to TRBJ1-1; D is uncertain. Germline V CDR1 and CDR2: MDHEN, SYDVKM. The CDR3 loop spans 13 amino acids. The V end lost 6 bases, the J end lost 6 bases, and 14 bases lay between the germline ends. The CDR3 coding sequence is TGTGCCAGCAGCCTAAGTGGTATCTCTGAAGCTTTCTTT. As protein: CASSLSGISEAFF.

This clonotype was counted ten times or more. The V gene is TRBV27, the J gene TRBJ2-2; 8 bases are shared with TRBD1. This CDR3 has 17 amino acids. V shed 8 bases, J shed 2 bases, and the junction held 13 bases outside the gene matches. CDR1 is MNHEY and CDR2 is SMNVEV in the germline V gene (reference sequence). The DNA for the CDR3 is TGTGCCAGCGGCATAGTATTGGACAGGGCAAACACCGGGGAGCTGTTTTTT. It is translated as CASGIVLDRANTGELFF.

V usage is TRBV12-3 or TRBV12-4 and J usage is TRBJ2-7; D gene unclear. The CDR3 consists of 12 residues. V was shortened by 6 bases and J by 7 bases, with 13 bases between the two germline ends. DNA of the CDR3: TGTGCCAGCAGCCCAGCCGGGTGGGAGCAGTACTTC. This gives the protein CASSPAGWEQYF.

The gene calls are TRBV12-3 or TRBV12-4 and TRBJ1-1, with TRBD1 identical over 8 bases. J lost 8 bases, V lost 6 bases, and 8 bases had no gene match. This CDR3 spans 13 amino acids. The CDR3 loop is CASSWDRRFEAFF. The DNA of the CDR3 is TGTGCCAGCAGCTGGGACAGGAGGTTCGAAGCTTTCTTT.

The genes are TRBV19 and TRBJ2-1; D unclear. Trimming shortened V by 9 bases and J by 0 bases, and 15 bases separated the two germline ends. This CDR3 is 15 amino acids long. The V gene's germline CDR1 is LNHDA and CDR2 SQIVND (reference sequence). This CDR3 is CASTLGWSSYNEQFF. The CDR3 DNA sequence: TGTGCCAGCACGCTCGGGTGGAGCTCCTACAATGAGCAGTTCTTC.